The 25 T cell receptor beta chains given below trace back to one sample, sequenced in a study of spatial heterogeneity in lung cancer. Time point specified: sample taken at primary tumor resection. TCRdb re-called the 5' RACE reads through MiXCR, storing one row per CDR3 protein. Here the sample spans some 7,700 distinct CDR3 sequences, 15% to 19% being singletons. Sequenced material: normal lung tissue next to the tumor, taken at surgery. The receptors were sampled from a male donor with early-stage non-small cell lung cancer.

The CDR3 DNA follows: TGCGCCAGCAGAGGGCAGGGCTACGAGCAGTACTTC. Protein: CASRGQGYEQYF. The V and J genes are TRBV5-1 and TRBJ2-7, with a possible D match to TRBD1 (5 bases). Germline CDR1 is SGHRS and CDR2 is YFSETQ. The CDR3 has 12 amino acids. Trimming left V 5 bases short and J 3 bases short, with 9 bases between.

In this sample, this clonotype turned up once. The CDR3 coding sequence is TGCGCCAGCAGCCAAGGGGAGGGGCGCTACGAGCAGTACTTC. It specifies CASSQGEGRYEQYF. The V call is TRBV4-3, the J call TRBJ2-7, with 7 bases that match TRBD2. CDR1 and CDR2 (germline): LGHNA, YSLEER. The junction had 3 bases not matched to a gene; V was cut back by 1 base and J by 3 bases. CDR3 length: 14 amino acids.

This chain connects TRBV28 to TRBJ2-1; D not certain. Trimming left V 2 bases short and J 4 bases short, with 9 bases between. Germline V lookup: CDR1 MDHEN, CDR2 SYDVKM. The CDR3 is 14 amino acids. DNA of the CDR3: TGTGCCAGCAGTTTACCAGGACCATACAATGAGCAGTTCTTC. Protein sequence: CASSLPGPYNEQFF.

This clonotype was detected many times. This rearrangement joins TRBV6-5 to TRBJ2-7; perhaps TRBD2 as D (5 bases). The CDR3 is 12 residues long. V lost 5 bases and J lost 3, with 8 bases in between. Germline V gene lookup returns CDR1 MNHEY and CDR2 SVGAGI. The CDR3 DNA is TGTGCCAGCAGTGCCGGGGTCTACGAGCAGTACTTC. Its protein product is CASSAGVYEQYF.

The J gene is TRBJ1-1, the V gene TRBV12-3 or TRBV12-4, with TRBD1 as a possible D gene (6 bases). Trimming removed 3 bases at V and 5 bases at J, with 13 bases between. The CDR3 loop spans 14 amino acids. The CDR3 bases are TGTGCCAGCAGTTTTTATAAGGGGGATACTGAAGCTTTCTTT. Translation gives CASSFYKGDTEAFF.

This clonotype was detected ten times or more. V usage is TRBV10-3 and J usage is TRBJ2-1; TRBD2 agrees at 7 bases. CDR1 ENHRY and CDR2 SYGVKD come from the germline V gene. The CDR3 contains 17 residues. Germline trimming cut 4 bases from V and 10 bases from J; bases unmatched to any gene: 19. The CDR3, as DNA: TGTGCCATCAGTGGGATTGGAGGGAGGGGAAGAGTCCCGGAGCAGTTCTTC. Encoded protein: CAISGIGGRGRVPEQFF.

There are many counts of this clonotype. V is TRBV7-9 and J is TRBJ2-3; D is uncertain. The V end was cut by 5 bases, the J end by 3 bases, with 21 bases between. The germline gives CDR1 SEHNR, CDR2 FQNEAQ (reference sequence). This CDR3 is built from 17 residues. The CDR3 region has the DNA TGTGCCAGCAGCGCACGTACTCGGCGAGAAGGTACAGATACGCAGTATTTT. Residues: CASSARTRREGTDTQYF.

CDR3 DNA: TGTGCCATCAGGCATAAGGAGGGAAACATTCAGTACTTC. Translation: CAIRHKEGNIQYF. This chain connects TRBV10-3 to TRBJ2-4; D may be TRBD2 (6 bases). The CDR3 is made up of 13 amino acids. Trimming cost V 6 bases and J 6 bases, with 12 bases left between them. Germline CDR1 is ENHRY and CDR2 is SYGVKD.

In this sample, this clonotype turned up a few times. The V call is TRBV6-5, the J call TRBJ1-1; a weak D match, TRBD1 (5 bases). The CDR3 contains 13 residues. The V end was cut by 7 bases, the J end by 4 bases, with 13 bases between. CDR1 and CDR2 (germline): MNHEY, SVGAGI. The CDR3 reads CASITLGGTEAFF. In DNA, the CDR3 is TGTGCCAGCATAACTCTCGGGGGCACTGAAGCTTTCTTT.

This clonotype is categorized as medium-sized. The chain joins TRBV27 to TRBJ2-7; 12 bases are a match to TRBD2. The CDR3 is made up of 14 amino acids. The V gene's germline CDR1 is MNHEY and CDR2 SMNVEV (reference sequence). Trimming at V came to 6 bases and at J to 0 bases, leaving 0 bases not matched to a gene. The CDR3 sequence is CASRLAGGSYEQYF. The CDR3 nucleotides are TGTGCCAGCAGACTAGCGGGGGGCTCCTACGAGCAGTACTTC.

This clonotype was counted at least ten times. The CDR3 loop reads CASSLWITGSVAFF. The CDR3 nucleotides are TGTGCCAGCAGCTTGTGGATAACAGGGTCGGTAGCTTTCTTT. The rearrangement links TRBV7-2 to TRBJ1-1, with D possibly being TRBD1 (6 bases). CDR3 length: 14 residues. Germline CDR1 is SGHTA and CDR2 is FQGNSA. Trimming removed 3 bases at V and 10 bases at J, with 18 bases between.

This clonotype is judged large. This chain connects TRBV5-6 to TRBJ2-5; weak D call: TRBD2 (6 bases). This CDR3 is 15 amino acids long. The V gene lost 0 bases and the J gene lost 0 bases, with 9 bases spanning the gap. Germline CDR1 SGHDT, CDR2 YYEEEE. The CDR3 is CASSLARTNQETQYF. The CDR3 DNA reads as TGTGCCAGCAGCTTGGCCCGGACTAACCAAGAGACCCAGTACTTC. The variable domain in full, with the rest retrieved from reference TRBV5-6 and TRBJ2-5, is DAGVTQSPTHLIKTRGQQVTLRCSPKSGHDTVSWYQQALGQGPQFIFQYYEEEERQRGNFPDRFSGHQFPNYSSELNVNALLLGDSALYLCASSLARTNQETQYFGPGTRLLVL.

This clonotype turned up a few times. This chain connects TRBV4-3 to TRBJ1-2; the D is unclear. Trimming took 0 bases from V and 0 from J, leaving 17 bases between them. The CDR3 runs 18 residues. The germline V gene has CDR1 LGHNA and CDR2 YSLEER. CDR3: CASSQDHVGTQSNYGYTF. The CDR3 DNA reads as TGCGCCAGCAGCCAAGATCATGTGGGCACCCAGTCTAACTATGGCTACACCTTC.

This clonotype was seen a few times. The CDR3 here is CASSPERGAFGEQYF. CDR3 bases: TGTGCCAGCAGTCCGGAGCGGGGGGCTTTTGGCGAGCAGTACTTC. The genes are TRBV27 and TRBJ2-7; TRBD2 matches 9 bases. Germline trimming cut 5 bases from V and 6 bases from J; bases unmatched to any gene: 11. CDR1 MNHEY and CDR2 SMNVEV come from the germline V gene (reference sequence). The length of the CDR3 is 15 residues.

This clonotype was seen a few times. This chain uses TRBV5-1 with TRBJ1-4; D is uncertain. Germline CDR1 and CDR2: SGHRS and YFSETQ. Deletions cut 1 base from V and 8 bases from J, with 12 bases between. This CDR3 has 14 residues. DNA of the CDR3: TGCGCCAGCAGCTTGTACGACATGACAGAAAAACTGTTTTTT. Translating it yields CASSLYDMTEKLFF.

This clonotype was seen repeatedly, ten times or more. The chain carries TRBV20-1 and TRBJ1-5, with 8 bases identical to TRBD1. Germline-derived CDR1 and CDR2 are DFQATT and SNEGSKA (reference sequence). There are 16 residues in the CDR3. The V gene end was trimmed by 2 bases and the J gene end by 0 bases; junction bases not matched to a gene: 6. CDR3 bases: TGCAGTGCTAGACGACAGGGGCTGGATAGCAATCAGCCCCAGCATTTT. Translation gives CSARRQGLDSNQPQHF.

With regard to this clonotype: Germline is not matched at one junction end, which may reflect a read error. The chain joins TRBV11-1 to TRBJ1-5; 8 bases align to TRBD1. This CDR3 region has 14 residues. Per the germline V gene, CDR1 is SGHAT and CDR2 is FQDESV (reference sequence). For the CDR3, the DNA is TGTGTCAGCAGCTTGACAGGGGGCAATCAGCCCCAGCATTTT. This translates into CVSSLTGGNQPQHF. The whole variable domain, remainder taken from reference TRBV11-1 and TRBJ1-5, is EAEVAQSPRYKITEKSQAVAFWCDPISGHATLYWYRQILGQGPELLVQFQDESVVDDSQLPKDRFSAERLKGVDSTLKIQPAELGDSAMYLCVSSLTGGNQPQHFGDGTRLSIL.

V gene TRBV28 combines with J gene TRBJ1-1; D unclear. CDR1 MDHEN and CDR2 SYDVKM come from the germline V gene. The CDR3 length is 14 residues. Trimming shortened V by 5 bases and J by 4 bases, and 14 bases separated the two germline ends. CDR3 sequence (DNA): TGTGCCAGCAGTCCCGACATAAAAGGCACTGAAGCTTTCTTT. This gives the protein CASSPDIKGTEAFF.

The table lists this clonotype with a few counts. This chain uses TRBV20-1 with TRBJ1-1, with D possibly matching TRBD1 (5 bases). This CDR3 contains 13 residues. Germline loops: CDR1 DFQATT, CDR2 SNEGSKA (reference sequence). Trimming took 0 bases from V and 10 from J, leaving 15 bases between them. The CDR3 loop is CSARDGGGEGAFF. The CDR3 DNA is TGCAGTGCTAGAGATGGGGGAGGTGAGGGAGCTTTCTTT.

This clonotype is termed medium-sized. V and J are TRBV28 and TRBJ1-5; the match to TRBD1 covers 11 bases. The CDR3 length is 14 residues. The junction had 2 bases not matched to a gene; V was cut back by 6 bases and J by 4 bases. CDR1 and CDR2 (germline): MDHEN, SYDVKM. The CDR3 sequence: CASRGTGGNQPQHF. The DNA of the CDR3 is TGTGCCAGCAGAGGGACAGGGGGAAATCAGCCCCAGCATTTT.

The rearrangement joins TRBV29-1 to TRBJ2-5; the D gene is possibly TRBD2 (6 bases). Germline-derived CDR1 and CDR2 are SQVTM and ANQGSEA. The CDR3 runs 16 residues. The V end lost 0 bases, the J end lost 4 bases, and 18 bases lay between the germline ends. The CDR3 spells CSVEESFGRRGETQYF. CDR3 sequence (DNA): TGCAGCGTTGAAGAATCCTTCGGGAGAAGGGGAGAGACCCAGTACTTC.

The chain links TRBV15 to TRBJ1-4; a weak D match, TRBD1 (6 bases). CDR3 size: 13 residues. V was trimmed by 6 bases and J by 5 bases, leaving 10 bases between them. Germline V gene data show CDR1 as LNHNV and CDR2 as YYDKDF (reference sequence). CDR3 sequence: CATSRGVNEKLFF. The CDR3, as DNA: TGTGCCACCAGTAGGGGGGTAAATGAAAAACTGTTTTTT. The full variable domain, in which reference TRBV15 and TRBJ1-4 provide the parts outside the CDR3, is DAMVIQNPRYQVTQFGKPVTLSCSQTLNHNVMYWYQQKSSQAPKLLFHYYDKDFNNEADTPDNFQSRRPNTSFCFLDIRSPGLGDTAMYLCATSRGVNEKLFFGSGTQLSVL.

The chain couples TRBV5-6 to TRBJ2-1; 9 nucleotides match TRBD2. This CDR3 comprises 12 residues. J lost 4 bases, V lost 9 bases, and 2 bases had no gene match. Germline V CDR1 and CDR2: SGHDT, YYEEEE. Here the CDR3 reads CAILAGYNEQFF. The CDR3 coding sequence is TGTGCCATACTAGCGGGTTACAATGAGCAGTTCTTC.

This clonotype came up a few times. The V call is TRBV19, the J call TRBJ1-2; maybe TRBD1 (5 bases). Trimming removed 4 bases from V and 2 bases from J, with 8 bases in between. The germline CDR1 and CDR2 sequences are LNHDA and SQIVND (reference sequence). The CDR3 sequence is 13 residues long. For the CDR3, the DNA is TGTGCCAGTAGTACAGCAGGGAACTATGGCTACACCTTC. It is translated as CASSTAGNYGYTF.

This clonotype was seen more than once but under ten times. The rearrangement joins TRBV20-1 to TRBJ2-7, with TRBD1 matching 8 bases. The CDR3 covers 15 residues. V trimming: 3 bases; J trimming: 0 bases; junction bases outside the gene matches: 7. Germline-derived CDR1 and CDR2 are DFQATT and SNEGSKA (reference sequence). The CDR3 DNA reads as TGCAGTGCTAGGGCAGGGGGCTCCTACTCCTACGAGCAGTACTTC. Protein sequence: CSARAGGSYSYEQYF.